The 24 T cell receptor beta chains presented below share a single source sample, sequenced in a study of blood T cells in healthy people across ages. Then a second PCR, running about 6 to 11 cycles, was carried out with a sample-barcoded 5' primer and a J-beta primer mix. TCRdb independently ran MiXCR on the 5' RACE reads; one entry per CDR3 protein. The sample contains about 780,000 distinct CDR3 sequences, about a quarter of which appear only once. These sequences were also reported in another study, on T cells of mothers and their children.

Specimen: blood. These receptors all stem from a boy aged 5-17 years in good health.

This clonotype was picked up many times. The chain employs TRBV10-3 and TRBJ2-5, with D hard to call. The CDR3 is 14 amino acids. Germline V lookup: CDR1 ENHRY, CDR2 SYGVKD. The V end lost 4 bases, the J end lost 1 base, and 10 bases lay between the germline ends. The CDR3 loop reads CAISARGPQETQYF. The CDR3 DNA is TGTGCCATCAGTGCCCGAGGCCCCCAAGAGACCCAGTACTTC.

This clonotype was picked up a small number of times. This sequence joins TRBV29-1 and TRBJ2-3; 7 nucleotides line up with TRBD2. Germline CDR1 and CDR2: SQVTM and ANQGSEA. Trimming removed 7 bases from V and 0 bases from J; junction bases left unmatched: 7. The CDR3 totals 14 residues. The DNA for the CDR3 is TGCAGCGCCGGATCGCGGGGGAGCACAGATACGCAGTATTTT. Its translation is CSAGSRGSTDTQYF.

V gene TRBV30 combines with J gene TRBJ2-2; maybe TRBD1 (6 bases). Germline V gene lookup returns CDR1 GTSNPN and CDR2 SVGIG (reference sequence). The V end was cut by 8 bases, the J end by 6 bases, with 16 bases between. The CDR3 length is 13 residues. The CDR3 coding sequence is TGTGCCCAAGGGGGTTTTCGGTCCGGGGAGCTGTTTTTT. It codes for CAQGGFRSGELFF.

J is TRBJ2-7 and V is TRBV5-6; 8 bases agree with TRBD2. The end of the DNA is better explained by TRBJ2-1, so the J call may be wrong. CDR1 and CDR2 (germline): SGHDT, YYEEEE. CDR3 size: 15 residues. The DNA of the CDR3 is TGTGCCAGCAGCTTCCCAGCGGGGGAGGGAAATGAGCAGTTCTTC. Its protein is CASSFPAGEGNEQFF.

This clonotype appeared a few times. Mismatch with germline at one junction end may stem from a read error. CDR3 amino acids: CASSVHPLAGENYYEQFF. The CDR3 DNA is TGTGCCAGCAGCGTACATCCCCTAGCGGGGGAGAACTACTATGAGCAGTTCTTC. V is TRBV9 and J is TRBJ2-5; TRBD2 aligns across 10 bases. The J call could be wrong; TRBJ2-1 is a better fit for the DNA end. This CDR3 comprises 18 residues. Germline-derived CDR1 and CDR2 are SGDLS and YYNGEE.

This clonotype appeared many times. The rearrangement links TRBV29-1 to TRBJ2-5, with 9 bases that match TRBD2. Trimming removed 6 bases from V and 5 bases from J; junction bases left unmatched: 4. Looked up from germline, CDR1 is SQVTM and CDR2 is ANQGSEA. The length of the CDR3 is 12 residues. CDR3 region: CSVASGAETQYF. The CDR3 DNA sequence: TGCAGCGTCGCTAGCGGGGCGGAGACCCAGTACTTC.

The CDR3 is CASKGGSYNSPLHF. CDR3 in DNA: TGCGCCAGCAAGGGGGGATCCTATAATTCACCCCTCCACTTT. V and J are TRBV5-1 and TRBJ1-6; a possible D gene is TRBD1 (6 bases). Trimming pared 6 bases from V and 1 base from J, leaving 8 bases between. CDR3 length equals 14 residues. The germline V gene encodes CDR1 SGHRS and CDR2 YFSETQ.

The chain recombines TRBV9 with TRBJ2-7; tentatively, D is TRBD1 (6 bases). V lost 0 bases and J lost 4, with 20 bases in between. CDR3 length: 17 amino acids. Germline CDR1 SGDLS, CDR2 YYNGEE. The CDR3 spells CASSVDVGGKGVYEQYF. CDR3 nucleotides: TGTGCCAGCAGCGTAGACGTTGGAGGCAAGGGGGTTTACGAGCAGTACTTC.

The table lists this clonotype with many counts. This chain connects TRBV29-1 to TRBJ2-1, with D possibly TRBD2 on 5 matching bases. Trimming cost V 1 base and J 6 bases, with 19 bases left between them. This CDR3 has 16 residues. From germline, CDR1 is SQVTM and CDR2 ANQGSEA. The CDR3 DNA is TGCAGCGTTGAAGCGCCCCGAGGGCCAGCCCTCAATGAGCAGTTCTTC. Translating gives CSVEAPRGPALNEQFF.

This clonotype was counted between two and nine times. The rearrangement uses TRBV3-1 and TRBJ2-5; the D call may be TRBD1 or TRBD2 (7 bases each). Per the germline V gene, CDR1 is LGHDT and CDR2 is YNNKEL (reference sequence). Trimming stripped 4 bases from V and 4 bases from J, with 22 bases between. The CDR3 length is 17 residues. CDR3 loop: CASSPSLRGGPLETQYF. The CDR3 DNA reads as TGTGCCAGCAGCCCCTCCCTCAGGGGGGGCCCTTTAGAGACCCAGTACTTC.

This clonotype was counted a few times. This chain connects TRBV13 to TRBJ1-4; D uncertain. In germline, CDR1 is PRHDT, CDR2 FYEKMQ (reference sequence). CDR3 length: 12 amino acids. V was clipped by 5 bases and J by 5 bases, with 6 bases between them. DNA for the CDR3: TGTGCCAGCAGCCATTCAAATGAAAAACTGTTTTTT. Its protein is CASSHSNEKLFF.

This clonotype occurred a few times. The chain couples TRBV12-5 to TRBJ2-2; D gene unclear. The CDR3 has 14 amino acids. Per the germline V gene, CDR1 is LGHNT and CDR2 is FRNRAP. V was pared by 2 bases and J by 4 bases, with 8 bases between. The chain's CDR3 is CASGLWGGTGELFF. The CDR3, as DNA: TGTGCTAGTGGTTTGTGGGGTGGCACCGGGGAGCTGTTTTTT.

The chain couples TRBV11-2 to TRBJ2-5; 10 bases map to TRBD2. The CDR3 runs 17 residues. Trimming took 5 bases from V and 3 from J; bases not matched to a gene: 12. Germline values: CDR1 SGHAT, CDR2 FQNNGV. CDR3 DNA sequence: TGTGCCAGCAGCCAAGGGAGGCTAGCGGGGGCCGAAGAGACCCAGTACTTC. The encoded protein is CASSQGRLAGAEETQYF.

This chain uses TRBV27 with TRBJ1-2; no firm D call. This CDR3 comprises 10 residues. The V end lost 9 bases, the J end lost 8 bases, and 10 bases lay between the germline ends. Germline V CDR1 and CDR2: MNHEY, SMNVEV (reference sequence). The CDR3 DNA follows: TGTGCCAGGTTGGGCGGCGGCTACACCTTC. Its protein is CARLGGGYTF.

The V gene is TRBV5-1, the J gene TRBJ1-3, with 10 bases lining up with TRBD1. V lost 4 bases and J lost 5; bases outside the gene matches: 6. The CDR3 loop spans 15 amino acids. CDR1 is SGHRS and CDR2 is YFSETQ in the germline V gene. CDR3 protein: CASSPGTGVRNTIYF. DNA for the CDR3: TGCGCCAGCAGCCCGGGGACAGGGGTCAGAAACACCATATATTTT.

This clonotype occurred a few times. The genes are TRBV7-2 and TRBJ2-3; 10 nucleotides agree with TRBD2. Trimming cost V 4 bases and J 2 bases; bases outside gene matches: 9. The CDR3 is made up of 17 amino acids. Germline CDR1 is SGHTA and CDR2 is FQGNSA. CDR3 sequence: CASSSTGLAEYTDTQYF. CDR3 nucleotide sequence: TGTGCCAGCAGCTCAACCGGACTAGCGGAGTACACAGATACGCAGTATTTT.

The genes are TRBV4-1 and TRBJ2-4, with D hard to call. The V end was cut by 3 bases, the J end by 0 bases, with 12 bases between. This CDR3 has 16 residues. Germline V gives CDR1 MGHRA, CDR2 YSYEKL. CDR3 DNA sequence: TGCGCCAGCAGCCATGATCGGAGCTTAGCCAAAAACATTCAGTACTTC. Encoded protein: CASSHDRSLAKNIQYF.

This clonotype came up a few times. J is TRBJ2-5 and V is TRBV20-1, with TRBD1 as a possible D gene (6 bases). Judging by the DNA end, TRBJ2-7 fits better; the J call may be wrong. The germline gives CDR1 DFQATT, CDR2 SNEGSKA (reference sequence). CDR3 length: 11 amino acids. The CDR3 sequence is CSAQGRNEQYF. DNA for the CDR3: TGCAGTGCTCAGGGGAGAAACGAGCAGTACTTC.

This sequence joins TRBV18 and TRBJ2-3; possible D gene TRBD1, 6 bases. V lost 6 bases and J lost 6, with 16 bases in between. Germline CDR1 KGHSH, CDR2 LQKENI. This CDR3 is 14 amino acids long. The chain's CDR3 is CASSLDRLADTQYF. DNA of the CDR3: TGTGCCAGCTCCCTCGACAGGTTGGCGGATACGCAGTATTTT.

This chain uses TRBV28 with TRBJ2-5; weak D call: TRBD2 (6 bases). CDR3 length equals 17 residues. The V end was cut by 3 bases, the J end by 5 bases, with 22 bases between. In germline, CDR1 is MDHEN, CDR2 SYDVKM. The CDR3 is CASSFARRRGREETQYF. The CDR3 bases are TGTGCCAGCAGTTTTGCACGGAGGAGGGGCAGGGAGGAGACCCAGTACTTC.

This clonotype has only a few counts. The chain combines TRBV12-5 with TRBJ2-4; unclear D gene. Germline CDR1 and CDR2: LGHNT and FRNRAP. Trimming removed 6 bases from V and 4 bases from J, with 4 bases in between. The CDR3 runs to 11 residues. CDR3 in amino acids: CASGQKNIQYF. In DNA, the CDR3 is TGTGCTAGTGGCCAGAAAAACATTCAGTACTTC.

The genes are TRBV4-3 and TRBJ2-6; D is ambiguous. CDR1 and CDR2 (germline): LGHNA, YSLEER. The V and J ends lost 4 bases and 4 bases respectively, with 8 bases between them. The CDR3 extends over 14 amino acids. The chain's CDR3 is CASSPTLGANVLTF. CDR3 bases: TGCGCCAGCAGCCCGACGTTGGGGGCCAACGTCCTGACTTTC.

This clonotype was counted a few times. V usage is TRBV20-1 and J usage is TRBJ2-1; D might be TRBD1 (6 bases). The J call may be incorrect, as the DNA end agrees better with TRBJ2-7. CDR1 DFQATT and CDR2 SNEGSKA come from the germline V gene (reference sequence). This CDR3 comprises 14 residues. The DNA of the CDR3 is TGCAGTGCTAGATCGGAAAGGGGGTCATACGAGCAGTACTTC. It yields the protein CSARSERGSYEQYF.

The chain links TRBV29-1 to TRBJ2-5; no clear D gene. The J call may be in error: the DNA end matches TRBJ2-7 better. CDR1 and CDR2 (germline): SQVTM, ANQGSEA. The CDR3 has 13 residues. The CDR3 DNA sequence: TGCAGCGTTGAGAAACAGAACTCCTACGAGCAGTACTTC. Protein: CSVEKQNSYEQYF.